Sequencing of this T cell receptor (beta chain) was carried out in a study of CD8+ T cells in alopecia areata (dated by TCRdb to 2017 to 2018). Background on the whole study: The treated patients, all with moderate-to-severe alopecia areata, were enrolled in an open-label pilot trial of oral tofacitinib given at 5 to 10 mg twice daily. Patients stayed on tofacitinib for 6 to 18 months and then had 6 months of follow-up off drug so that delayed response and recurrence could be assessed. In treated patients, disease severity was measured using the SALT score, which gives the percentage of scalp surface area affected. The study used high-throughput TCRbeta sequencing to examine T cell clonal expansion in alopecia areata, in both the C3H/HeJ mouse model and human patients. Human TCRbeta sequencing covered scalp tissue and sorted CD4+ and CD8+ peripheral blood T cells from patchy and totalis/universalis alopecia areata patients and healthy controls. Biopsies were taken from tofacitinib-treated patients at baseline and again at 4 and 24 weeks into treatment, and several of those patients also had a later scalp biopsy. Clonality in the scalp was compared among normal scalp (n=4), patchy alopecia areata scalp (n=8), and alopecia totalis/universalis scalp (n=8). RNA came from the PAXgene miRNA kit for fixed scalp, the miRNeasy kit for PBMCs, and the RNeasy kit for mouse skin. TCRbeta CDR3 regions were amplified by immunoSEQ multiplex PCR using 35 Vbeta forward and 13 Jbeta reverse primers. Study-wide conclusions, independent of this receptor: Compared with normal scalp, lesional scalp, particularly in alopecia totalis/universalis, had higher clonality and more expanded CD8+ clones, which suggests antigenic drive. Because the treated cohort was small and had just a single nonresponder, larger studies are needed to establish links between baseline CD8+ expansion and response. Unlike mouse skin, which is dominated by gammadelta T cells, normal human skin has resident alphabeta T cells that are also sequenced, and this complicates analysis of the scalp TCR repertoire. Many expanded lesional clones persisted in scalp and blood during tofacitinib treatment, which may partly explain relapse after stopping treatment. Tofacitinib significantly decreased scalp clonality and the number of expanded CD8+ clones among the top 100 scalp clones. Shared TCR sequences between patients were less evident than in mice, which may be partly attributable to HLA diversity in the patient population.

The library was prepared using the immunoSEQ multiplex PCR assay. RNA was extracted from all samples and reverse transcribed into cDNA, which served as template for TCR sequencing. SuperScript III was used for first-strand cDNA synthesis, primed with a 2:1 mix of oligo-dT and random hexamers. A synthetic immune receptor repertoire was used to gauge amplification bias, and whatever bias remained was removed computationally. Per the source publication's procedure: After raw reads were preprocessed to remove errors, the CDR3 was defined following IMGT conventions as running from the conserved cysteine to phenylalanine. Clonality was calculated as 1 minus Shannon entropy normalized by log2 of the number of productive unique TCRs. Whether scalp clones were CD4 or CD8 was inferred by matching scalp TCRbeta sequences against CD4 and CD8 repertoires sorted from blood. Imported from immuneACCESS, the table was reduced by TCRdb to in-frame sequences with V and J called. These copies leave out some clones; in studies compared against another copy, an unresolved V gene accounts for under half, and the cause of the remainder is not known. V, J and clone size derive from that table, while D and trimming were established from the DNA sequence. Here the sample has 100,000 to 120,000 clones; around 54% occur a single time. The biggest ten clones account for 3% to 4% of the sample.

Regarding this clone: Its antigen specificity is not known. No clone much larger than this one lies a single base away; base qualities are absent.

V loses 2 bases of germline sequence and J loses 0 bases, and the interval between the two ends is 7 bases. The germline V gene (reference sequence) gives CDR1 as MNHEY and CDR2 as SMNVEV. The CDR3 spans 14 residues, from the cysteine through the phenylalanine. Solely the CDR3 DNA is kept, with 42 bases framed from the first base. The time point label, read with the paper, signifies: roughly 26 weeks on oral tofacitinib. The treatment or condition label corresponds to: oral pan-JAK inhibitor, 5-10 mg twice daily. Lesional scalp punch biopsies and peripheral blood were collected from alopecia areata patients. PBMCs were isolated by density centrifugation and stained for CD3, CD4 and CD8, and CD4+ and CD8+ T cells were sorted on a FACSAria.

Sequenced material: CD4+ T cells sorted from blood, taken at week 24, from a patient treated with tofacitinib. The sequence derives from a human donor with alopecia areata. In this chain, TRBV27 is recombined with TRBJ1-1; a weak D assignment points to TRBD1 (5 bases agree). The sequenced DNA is TGTGCCAGCAGTTTAGACAGATTGAACACTGAAGCTTTCTTT. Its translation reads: CASSLDRLNTEAFF.